The 14 T cell receptor beta chains below were found in one sample sequenced in a study of technical replicates of blood from several donors. This table comes from immunoSEQ multiplex PCR, and its TCRdb copy is limited to in-frame clones, with some not included. The sample yields 65,000 to 90,000 clones, around 93% seen once. The material sequenced was T cells isolated from PBMCs. These receptor sequences come from a human donor in good health.

The chain recombines TRBV19 with TRBJ1-1; a weak D match, TRBD1 (5 bases). This CDR3 has 14 residues. Germline V lookup: CDR1 LNHDA, CDR2 SQIVND (reference sequence). The V and J ends lost 3 bases and 1 base respectively, with 9 bases between them. The DNA of the CDR3 is TGTGCCAGTAGTATCGGACAAAAGAACACTGAAGCTTTCTTT. This encodes CASSIGQKNTEAFF.

The chain couples TRBV6-5 to TRBJ2-2; no reliable D call. V lost 2 bases and J lost 3, with 4 bases in between. The CDR3 length is 13 residues. The germline gives CDR1 MNHEY, CDR2 SVGAGI. As DNA, the CDR3 is TGTGCCAGCAGTTACCTAGACACCGGGGAGCTGTTTTTT. It codes for CASSYLDTGELFF.

J is TRBJ1-1 and V is TRBV6-5; tentative D call: TRBD1 (5 bases). The length of the CDR3 is 15 residues. Germline V gene sequence: CDR1 MNHEY, CDR2 SVGAGI. Deletions cut 2 bases from V and 11 bases from J, with 21 bases between. The CDR3 nucleotides read TGTGCCAGCAGTTACCTCCAGGGTGAAGTTCAAATGGCTTTCTTT. Translating it yields CASSYLQGEVQMAFF.

The chain carries TRBV7-8 and TRBJ2-1; 14 nucleotides align to TRBD2. Germline lookup yields CDR1 SGHVS and CDR2 FQNEAQ. V lost 3 bases and J lost 9; bases outside the gene matches: 4. The CDR3 has 15 residues. CDR3 coding DNA: TGTGCCAGCAGCTTCGGGACTAGCGGGGGAGGTGAGCAGTTCTTC. Translating it yields CASSFGTSGGGEQFF.

This chain uses TRBV12-5 with TRBJ2-5, with TRBD1 identical over 10 bases. This CDR3 contains 16 residues. Trimming took 1 base from V and 5 from J; bases not matched to a gene: 7. Germline V gene sequence: CDR1 LGHNT, CDR2 FRNRAP. The CDR3 region is CASGLGDRGSMETQYF. DNA for the CDR3: TGTGCTAGTGGTTTGGGGGACAGGGGCTCTATGGAGACCCAGTACTTC.

In its sample, this clone was seen once. The rearrangement links TRBV12-5 to TRBJ2-1; TRBD2 matches 9 bases. Per germline, CDR1 LGHNT and CDR2 FRNRAP. The CDR3 extends over 14 amino acids. The ends lost 7 bases at V and 6 bases at J; junction bases unmatched: 7. The CDR3: CASATGLAGNEQFF. CDR3 DNA sequence: TGTGCTAGTGCCACGGGACTAGCTGGCAATGAGCAGTTCTTC.

The CDR3 bases are TGTGCCAGCAGCTTGGGACTAGCGGGGGGCCCAGATACGCAGTATTTT. This gives the protein CASSLGLAGGPDTQYF. The chain combines TRBV5-6 with TRBJ2-3; TRBD2 agrees at 13 bases. Unmatched junction bases numbered 2, after V lost 0 bases and J lost 4 bases. The germline CDR1 and CDR2 sequences are SGHDT and YYEEEE. This CDR3 region has 16 residues.

This chain connects TRBV6-6 to TRBJ2-1; 11 bases match TRBD1. The CDR3 consists of 15 residues. The J segment lost 5 bases and the V segment lost 5 bases, leaving 5 bases of the junction unmatched. Germline V gene lookup returns CDR1 MNHNY and CDR2 SVGAGI (reference sequence). This CDR3 reads CASSGGTGGNNEQFF. The CDR3 DNA follows: TGTGCCAGCAGTGGGGGGACAGGGGGGAACAATGAGCAGTTCTTC.

The chain has TRBV4-1 and TRBJ2-2; the D gene is possibly TRBD1 (5 bases). The germline V and J ends were trimmed by 2 bases and 5 bases, with 6 bases remaining between them. This CDR3 is built from 13 residues. Germline CDR1 MGHRA, CDR2 YSYEKL. CDR3 region: CASSQRQTGELFF. The CDR3 bases are TGCGCCAGCAGCCAACGACAGACCGGGGAGCTGTTTTTT.

This chain connects TRBV25-1 to TRBJ2-3, with D maybe TRBD1 (5 bases). Trimming removed 3 bases at V and 2 bases at J, with 12 bases between. CDR1 and CDR2 (germline): MGHDK, SYGVNS. The CDR3 is made up of 15 amino acids. CDR3 nucleotide sequence: TGTGCCAGCAGTGATCTACAGGAGACCACAGATACGCAGTATTTT. This encodes CASSDLQETTDTQYF. The full variable domain, rest sourced from reference TRBV25-1 and TRBJ2-3, is EADIYQTPRYLVIGTGKKITLECSQTMGHDKMYWYQQDPGMELHLIHYSYGVNSTEKGDLSSESTVSRIRTEHFPLTLESARPSHTSQYLCASSDLQETTDTQYFGPGTRLTVL.

As regards this clone: One end of the junction does not line up with germline, which may come from a read error. The gene calls are TRBV10-3 and TRBJ2-3; the D gene is possibly TRBD2 (6 bases). This CDR3 contains 15 residues. The germline gives CDR1 ENHRY, CDR2 SYGVKD. This chain's CDR3 is CAISGRGEWPDTQYF. The CDR3, as DNA: TGTGCCATTAGTGGACGCGGGGAATGGCCAGATACGCAGTATTTT.

This clone appeared once. The V gene is TRBV27, the J gene TRBJ1-5; D may be TRBD1 (5 bases). The CDR3 extends over 14 amino acids. Germline CDR1 is MNHEY and CDR2 is SMNVEV (reference sequence). V dropped 1 base and J dropped 5 bases, with 9 bases sitting between them. The CDR3 loop is CASSLFGGDQPQHF. In DNA, the CDR3 is TGTGCCAGCAGTTTATTTGGGGGGGATCAGCCCCAGCATTTT.

V gene TRBV13 combines with J gene TRBJ2-3; possibly TRBD2 for D (5 bases). Trimming shortened V by 1 base and J by 2 bases, and 10 bases separated the two germline ends. The CDR3 is 15 amino acids. The germline gives CDR1 PRHDT, CDR2 FYEKMQ (reference sequence). The CDR3 loop reads CASSLEGSVTDTQYF. The DNA for the CDR3 is TGTGCCAGCAGCTTAGAAGGGAGCGTCACAGATACGCAGTATTTT.

Comments on this clone: The sample carries other DNA sequences with the same CDR3. The rearrangement uses TRBV29-1 and TRBJ2-7; 8 bases map to TRBD1. The CDR3 spans 15 residues. V shed 7 bases, J shed 3 bases, and the junction held 14 bases outside the gene matches. Germline V gene sequence: CDR1 SQVTM, CDR2 ANQGSEA. CDR3: CSALRTGSFSYEQYF. The CDR3 DNA is TGCAGCGCCTTGCGGACAGGGAGTTTTAGCTACGAGCAGTACTTC.